A single sample gave rise to the 3 T cell receptor beta chains below, sequenced in a study of T cells after yellow fever vaccination (dated 2019 in TCRdb). Libraries were prepared through 5' RACE. For sequencing, an Illumina NovaSeq 6000 was employed. The public sequencing data were trimmed at Q25 with fastp and processed into clonotypes with MiXCR by TCRdb, which kept only in-frame beta chains. Each entry merges the rows of one CDR3 protein and shows their most common DNA and genes. The sample table records roughly 340,000 distinct CDR3 sequences; approximately 3.9% of these occur just once. The top ten constitute approximately 25% of the sample. The treatment or condition label here, explained by the study, means: live attenuated yellow fever vaccine strain. The starting material was PBMCs, obtained 5 days after the yellow fever booster vaccination. The receptors were gathered from a man aged 18 to 30 who received the YFV17D yellow fever vaccine.

This clonotype has a handful of counts. The chain carries TRBV5-1 and TRBJ2-2, with a possible D match to TRBD2 (6 bases). CDR1 is SGHRS, CDR2 YFSETQ, per germline. The CDR3 runs to 15 residues. The V end was cut by 0 bases, the J end by 6 bases, with 12 bases between. This CDR3 reads CASSLAEGPAGELFF. CDR3 DNA sequence: TGCGCCAGCAGCTTGGCGGAGGGGCCCGCCGGGGAGCTGTTTTTT.

This chain connects TRBV29-1 to TRBJ2-5, with D unresolved. CDR1 is SQVTM, CDR2 ANQGSEA, per germline. V dropped 3 bases and J dropped 5 bases, with 13 bases sitting between them. This CDR3 comprises 13 residues. Here the CDR3 DNA reads TGCAGCGTTGACCCCCGGCAGAGGGAGACCCAGTACTTC. Its translation is CSVDPRQRETQYF. Using reference TRBV29-1 and TRBJ2-5 for the parts outside the CDR3, the full variable domain is SAVISQKPSRDICQRGTSLTIQCQVDSQVTMMFWYRQQPGQSLTLIATANQGSEATYESGFVIDKFPISRPNLTFSTLTVSNMSPEDSSIYLCSVDPRQRETQYFGPGTRLLVL.

In this sample, this clonotype turned up many times. The chain links TRBV9 to TRBJ2-3, with 9 nucleotides matching TRBD1. The CDR3 is 16 residues long. Germline V gives CDR1 SGDLS, CDR2 YYNGEE. The V and J ends lost 1 base and 5 bases, in that order; junction bases with no gene match: 8. CDR3 protein: CASSVTGGRFGDTQYF. The CDR3 bases are TGTGCCAGCAGCGTAACAGGGGGCAGATTTGGAGATACGCAGTATTTT.